This T cell receptor beta chain originates from a study of identical twins. This clonotype was recorded many times. Its antigen is not known. Overall study findings and caveats: Less excess twin sharing appeared in beta out-of-frame sequences.

In TCRdb, the 5' RACE reads were re-called with MiXCR into one record per CDR3 protein. The sample gives about 660,000 distinct CDR3 sequences, 8.5% to 9.5% of which show up once; roughly 0.9% is in the top ten. The same sample was also studied in work on yellow fever vaccine responses in identical twins.

What was sequenced was PBMCs. This TCR was sampled from a woman under 30 in good health.

CDR3 in amino acids: CASSLLGGSGANVLTF. The DNA for the CDR3 is TGTGCCAGCAGTTTACTTGGGGGCTCTGGGGCCAACGTCCTGACTTTC. The chain combines TRBV12-3 or TRBV12-4 with TRBJ2-6; D may be TRBD1 or TRBD2 (5 bases each). The CDR3 is 16 residues long. V lost 2 bases to trimming and J lost 0 bases, with 8 bases between them.